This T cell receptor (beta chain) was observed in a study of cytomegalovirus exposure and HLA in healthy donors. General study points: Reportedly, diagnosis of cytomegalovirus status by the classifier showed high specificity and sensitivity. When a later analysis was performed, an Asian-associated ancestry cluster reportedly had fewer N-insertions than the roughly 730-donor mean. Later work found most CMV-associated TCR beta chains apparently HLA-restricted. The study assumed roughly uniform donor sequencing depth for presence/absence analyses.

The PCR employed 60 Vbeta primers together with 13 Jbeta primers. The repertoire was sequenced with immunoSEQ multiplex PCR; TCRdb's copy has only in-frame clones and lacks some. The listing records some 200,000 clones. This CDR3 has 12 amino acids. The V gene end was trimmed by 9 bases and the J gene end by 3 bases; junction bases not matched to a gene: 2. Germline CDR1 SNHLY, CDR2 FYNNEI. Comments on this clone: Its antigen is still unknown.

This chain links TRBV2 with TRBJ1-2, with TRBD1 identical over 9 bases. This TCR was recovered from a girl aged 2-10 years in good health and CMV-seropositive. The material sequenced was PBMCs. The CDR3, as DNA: TGTGCCAGACAGGGGGCGGACTATGGCTACACCTTC. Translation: CARQGADYGYTF.